Given below is one T cell receptor beta chain in context. Its antigen is not identified. This record comes from a study of beta chain features in type 1 diabetes. Overall study results and limits: In every one of the four CD4+ subsets, TCRB CDR3s were moderately but significantly shorter in Type 1 diabetes patients.

CDR1 PRHDT and CDR2 FYEKMQ come from the germline V gene (reference sequence). Trimming pared 4 bases from V and 5 bases from J, leaving 15 bases between. This CDR3 region has 14 residues. Each donor gave one heparinised blood draw averaging about 110 mL. By way of CD45RO/CCR7/CD25/CD127/CD95/CD27, the CD4+ regulatory, stem cell-like memory, central memory and naive cells were sorted. Isolated RNA was reverse transcribed in full, so expressed TCRB transcripts were sequenced. Clones were sequenced by immunoSEQ multiplex PCR, and TCRdb holds only the in-frame ones, with some missing. The sample holds 600,000 or so clones, around 15% seen once.

This TCR was sampled from a man between 18 and 35 years old with type 1 diabetes. This chain uses TRBV13 with TRBJ2-7, with D tentatively TRBD1 or TRBD2 (6 bases each). The source material was naive CD4+ T cells from blood. Here the CDR3 reads CASSSQGGINEQYF. CDR3 coding DNA: TGTGCCAGCAGCTCCCAAGGGGGGATAAACGAGCAGTACTTC.